The next 32 T cell receptor beta chains were all read from a single sample in a study of PD-1 blockade in mismatch repair-deficient tumors. Assay used: immunoSEQ multiplex PCR; TCRdb lists only in-frame clones, some missing. The profile shows 100,000 to 150,000 clones, approximately 91% of them singletons. The material sequenced was peripheral blood, taken approximately 71 weeks after starting pembrolizumab. All receptors come from an adult with mismatch repair-deficient cancer.

This clone was counted once. The chain links TRBV6-6 to TRBJ2-6, with D tentatively TRBD2 (5 bases). The length of the CDR3 is 15 residues. V dropped 4 bases and J dropped 0 bases, with 7 bases sitting between them. CDR1 is MNHNY and CDR2 is SVGAGI in the germline V gene (reference sequence). The CDR3 DNA reads TGTGCCAGCAGTTTCGGGAACTCTGGGGCCAACGTCCTGACTTTC. It codes for CASSFGNSGANVLTF.

The CDR3 loop is CASSWTGYNEQFF. CDR3 in DNA: TGTGCCAGCAGTTGGACAGGGTACAATGAGCAGTTCTTC. The chain links TRBV27 to TRBJ2-1, with 8 bases that match TRBD1. J gave up 4 bases and V 4 bases, and 0 bases lay outside the gene matches. This CDR3 region has 13 residues. The germline V gene encodes CDR1 MNHEY and CDR2 SMNVEV (reference sequence).

This chain connects TRBV27 to TRBJ1-5; TRBD1 agrees at 9 bases. The ends lost 7 bases at V and 0 bases at J; junction bases unmatched: 19. The CDR3 consists of 20 residues. The germline CDR1 and CDR2 sequences are MNHEY and SMNVEV (reference sequence). Here the CDR3 DNA reads TGTGCCAGCAATCTCTCACCCGTGGGACAGGGAAAGAATAGCAATCAGCCCCAGCATTTT. Translated, it gives CASNLSPVGQGKNSNQPQHF.

The chain employs TRBV15 and TRBJ2-7; 9 nucleotides align to TRBD1. The CDR3 is 14 amino acids. The trim removed 6 bases at V and 2 bases at J, leaving 5 bases unmatched. CDR1 and CDR2 from the germline V gene are LNHNV and YYDKDF (reference sequence). The CDR3, as DNA: TGTGCCACCAGTCAAGGGACAGGGACCTACGAGCAGTACTTC. Protein product: CATSQGTGTYEQYF.

This chain uses TRBV9 with TRBJ1-1; D unresolved. Trimming pared 0 bases from V and 4 bases from J, leaving 10 bases between. Germline V gene data show CDR1 as SGDLS and CDR2 as YYNGEE. This CDR3 spans 14 amino acids. CDR3 protein: CASSVAGGLTEAFF. The CDR3 coding sequence is TGTGCCAGCAGCGTAGCGGGAGGGCTCACTGAAGCTTTCTTT.

V usage is TRBV27 and J usage is TRBJ2-3, with 12 bases that match TRBD2. The CDR3 is made up of 17 amino acids. The ends lost 5 bases at V and 0 bases at J; junction bases unmatched: 6. From germline, CDR1 is MNHEY and CDR2 SMNVEV (reference sequence). CDR3 nucleotides: TGTGCCAGCAGTCCGGATGGACTAGCGGGAAGCACAGATACGCAGTATTTT. Translation: CASSPDGLAGSTDTQYF.

The rearrangement joins TRBV4-1 to TRBJ1-5, with 8 bases lining up with TRBD1. The CDR3 totals 15 residues. V gave up 4 bases and J gave up 2 bases; unmatched junction bases: 4. In germline, CDR1 is MGHRA, CDR2 YSYEKL. The CDR3 spells CASSRQTGGNQPQHF. CDR3 DNA sequence: TGCGCCAGCAGCCGCCAGACAGGGGGCAATCAGCCCCAGCATTTT.

For the CDR3, the DNA is TGTGCCAGCAGCAAACCTCCGGGGCCCCCCTACGAGCAGTACTTC. It translates to CASSKPPGPPYEQYF. This rearrangement joins TRBV21-1 to TRBJ2-7. TRBV21-1 is flagged as a pseudogene. The CDR3 has 15 amino acids.

The rearrangement uses TRBV5-4 and TRBJ1-2, with a possible D match to TRBD1 (5 bases). The germline gives CDR1 SGHNT, CDR2 YYREEE (reference sequence). CDR3 length: 15 amino acids. The V gene lost 0 bases and the J gene lost 0 bases, with 9 bases spanning the gap. CDR3 DNA: TGTGCCAGCAGCTTGGTGGGGCGATCTAACTATGGCTACACCTTC. It specifies CASSLVGRSNYGYTF.

The gene calls are TRBV5-4 and TRBJ2-3, with D maybe TRBD1 (6 bases). Germline V gene lookup returns CDR1 SGHNT and CDR2 YYREEE (reference sequence). Trimming removed 0 bases from V and 0 bases from J, with 11 bases in between. This CDR3 spans 16 amino acids. In DNA form, the CDR3 reads TGTGCCAGCAGCTTGGCAGGGGTGGAAAGCACAGATACGCAGTATTTT. It codes for CASSLAGVESTDTQYF.

The count of this clone is one. CDR3 nucleotide sequence: TGTGCCAGTAGTATAGTTTCCAGCGGGGGGGAGCTGTTTTTT. It specifies CASSIVSSGGELFF. This chain links TRBV19 with TRBJ2-2; D might be TRBD2 (6 bases). The CDR3 covers 14 residues. Trimming stripped 1 base from V and 8 bases from J, with 11 bases between. Per germline, CDR1 LNHDA and CDR2 SQIVND (reference sequence).

The V call is TRBV2, the J call TRBJ2-3; 10 positions match TRBD2. The CDR3 is made up of 17 amino acids. Germline CDR1 and CDR2: SNHLY and FYNNEI. The trim removed 3 bases at V and 0 bases at J, leaving 6 bases unmatched. CDR3 DNA: TGTGCCAGCAGTGACCTAGCGGGAGAGGGGAGCACAGATACGCAGTATTTT. It encodes CASSDLAGEGSTDTQYF.

The chain has TRBV6-5 and TRBJ1-3; D remains unclear. Germline-derived CDR1 and CDR2 are MNHEY and SVGAGI. V was pared by 6 bases and J by 7 bases, with 19 bases between. This CDR3 contains 15 residues. CDR3 protein: CASRPSKENWNTIYF. CDR3 DNA: TGTGCCAGCAGACCGTCCAAGGAGAACTGGAACACCATATATTTT.

This clone was recorded a few times. The chain joins TRBV5-5 to TRBJ2-7; no reliable D call. Germline V lookup: CDR1 SGHKS, CDR2 YYEKEE (reference sequence). The CDR3 loop spans 12 amino acids. V was trimmed by 3 bases and J by 4 bases, leaving 8 bases between them. The CDR3 DNA reads TGTGCCAGCAGCTCACTGGATTACGAGCAGTACTTC. This codes for CASSSLDYEQYF.

This clone appeared a single time. The V gene is TRBV7-6, the J gene TRBJ2-7; TRBD1 aligns across 8 bases. Germline CDR1 is SGHVS and CDR2 is FNYEAQ. This CDR3 is 15 amino acids long. Trimming cost V 5 bases and J 5 bases; bases outside gene matches: 11. This CDR3 is CASSPTDRVVDEQYF. The DNA of the CDR3 is TGTGCCAGCAGCCCGACGGACAGGGTTGTAGACGAGCAGTACTTC.

A few counts support this clone. The gene calls are TRBV19 and TRBJ1-1, with D hard to call. Trimming removed 1 base from V and 1 base from J, with 4 bases in between. The V gene's germline CDR1 is LNHDA and CDR2 SQIVND (reference sequence). This CDR3 spans 13 amino acids. CDR3 residues: CASSIGKNTEAFF. CDR3 DNA sequence: TGTGCCAGTAGTATAGGCAAGAACACTGAAGCTTTCTTT.

The chain links TRBV29-1 to TRBJ1-4; the D gene is possibly TRBD1 (6 bases). This CDR3 has 11 residues. The germline V gene encodes CDR1 SQVTM and CDR2 ANQGSEA. CDR3 sequence (DNA): TGCGCGGGAGGGGGAGATGAAAAACTGTTTTTT. Amino acid sequence: CAGGGDEKLFF.

This chain links TRBV11-2 with TRBJ2-1; D remains ambiguous. The V end lost 1 base, the J end lost 9 bases, and 7 bases lay between the germline ends. Germline CDR1 reads SGHAT; CDR2 reads FQNNGV. This CDR3 spans 12 amino acids. CDR3 DNA sequence: TGTGCCAGCAGCTTAGGGACGCCTGAGCAGTTCTTC. It specifies CASSLGTPEQFF.

This clone was picked up one time. In nucleotides, the CDR3 is TGTGCCAGCAGTCGCCGACCGGGACTTCCCGATTCCGAGCAGTACTTC. Residues: CASSRRPGLPDSEQYF. The V call is TRBV28, the J call TRBJ2-7; D is perhaps TRBD2 (6 bases). This CDR3 spans 16 amino acids. From germline, CDR1 is MDHEN and CDR2 SYDVKM. V dropped 5 bases and J dropped 6 bases, with 23 bases sitting between them.

V is TRBV19 and J is TRBJ1-1; no definite D call. The CDR3 runs 17 residues. The germline V gene has CDR1 LNHDA and CDR2 SQIVND (reference sequence). V was trimmed by 3 bases and J by 1 base, leaving 18 bases between them. This CDR3 is CASSIRWVEVANTEAFF. The DNA of the CDR3 is TGTGCCAGTAGTATCCGGTGGGTTGAAGTGGCGAACACTGAAGCTTTCTTT.

This chain connects TRBV18 to TRBJ1-1; D is unresolved. The CDR3 consists of 15 residues. Trimming shortened V by 2 bases and J by 2 bases, and 12 bases separated the two germline ends. Germline V gene lookup returns CDR1 KGHSH and CDR2 LQKENI. The CDR3 DNA is TGTGCCAGCTCACCAATCGGGTGGGGAAACACTGAAGCTTTCTTT. Protein sequence: CASSPIGWGNTEAFF.

The chain carries TRBV11-2 and TRBJ2-7, with D tentatively TRBD1 (5 bases). Germline V gives CDR1 SGHAT, CDR2 FQNNGV. This CDR3 is 16 amino acids long. The V end was cut by 4 bases, the J end by 0 bases, with 16 bases between. Here the CDR3 reads CASSSSTHRSSYEQYF. The CDR3 region has the DNA TGTGCCAGCAGCTCTTCGACCCACAGGAGCTCCTACGAGCAGTACTTC.

J is TRBJ2-3 and V is TRBV7-2; D is perhaps TRBD2 (5 bases). V shed 0 bases and J shed 4 bases, with 5 bases lying between them. CDR3 size: 13 residues. Looked up from germline, CDR1 is SGHTA and CDR2 is FQGNSA. The CDR3 here is CASSLARADTQYF. DNA for the CDR3: TGTGCCAGCAGCTTAGCGAGGGCAGATACGCAGTATTTT.

V and J are TRBV28 and TRBJ2-7; D is unclear. CDR3 length: 16 amino acids. CDR1 and CDR2 from the germline V gene are MDHEN and SYDVKM. V gave up 6 bases and J gave up 3 bases, with 21 bases separating them. CDR3 bases: TGTGCCAGCAGGTTACAAAGGGATACGTGGGTCTACGAGCAGTACTTC. Protein product: CASRLQRDTWVYEQYF. Looking up the rest from reference TRBV28 and TRBJ2-7 gives the full variable domain: DVKVTQSSRYLVKRTGEKVFLECVQDMDHENMFWYRQDPGLGLRLIYFSYDVKMKEKGDIPEGYSVSREKKERFSLILESASTNQTSMYLCASRLQRDTWVYEQYFGPGTRLTVT.

This chain joins TRBV23-1 and TRBJ2-2; D might be TRBD1 (6 bases). TRBV23-1 is an open reading frame whose function is uncertain. The CDR3 is made up of 16 amino acids. V was clipped by 3 bases and J by 1 base, with 12 bases between them. CDR3 coding DNA: TGCGCCAGCAGTCACTCCGGGACACAGAACACCGGGGAGCTGTTTTTT. This gives the protein CASSHSGTQNTGELFF.

The chain has TRBV4-1 and TRBJ2-1; D possibly corresponds to TRBD1 (8 bases). The CDR3 length is 16 residues. Germline loops: CDR1 MGHRA, CDR2 YSYEKL. Trimming left V 0 bases short and J 7 bases short, with 16 bases between. The CDR3 loop is CASSQDSTGGGNEQFF. For the CDR3, the DNA is TGCGCCAGCAGCCAAGATAGTACAGGGGGAGGGAATGAGCAGTTCTTC.

CDR3 loop: CASSGIADRGVGQYF. CDR3 DNA sequence: TGTGCCAGCAGTGGGATTGCAGACAGGGGAGTCGGGCAGTACTTC. The chain recombines TRBV6-1 with TRBJ2-7; 8 nucleotides align to TRBD1. Trimming took 4 bases from V and 9 from J; bases not matched to a gene: 14. CDR1 MNHNS and CDR2 SASEGT come from the germline V gene. The CDR3 is made up of 15 amino acids.

Regarding this clone: The junction departs from germline at one end; a sequencing error may be responsible. The V and J genes are TRBV14 and TRBJ1-4, with D possibly being TRBD1 (5 bases). Per germline, CDR1 SGHDN and CDR2 FVKESK. The CDR3 contains 15 residues. The CDR3 protein is CASSQGGTATERLFF. CDR3 DNA sequence: TGTGCCAGCAGCCAAGGCGGGACGGCCACTGAAAGACTGTTTTTT. The whole variable domain, remainder taken from reference TRBV14 and TRBJ1-4, is EAGVTQFPSHSVIEKGQTVTLRCDPISGHDNLYWYRRVMGKEIKFLLHFVKESKQDESGMPNNRFLAERTGGTYSTLKVQPAELEDSGVYFCASSQGGTATERLFFGSGTQLSVL.

The chain carries TRBV19 and TRBJ2-1, with D perhaps being TRBD1 or TRBD2 (5 bases each). This CDR3 has 17 amino acids. V was clipped by 0 bases and J by 0 bases, with 12 bases between them. Germline V gives CDR1 LNHDA, CDR2 SQIVND (reference sequence). The CDR3 DNA sequence: TGTGCCAGTAGTATAGAGGGACGCCATAGCTCCTACAATGAGCAGTTCTTC. This codes for CASSIEGRHSSYNEQFF.

There are a few counts of this clone. V and J are TRBV6-1 and TRBJ1-2; 9 nucleotides line up with TRBD1. The CDR3 runs to 14 residues. The junction had 9 bases not matched to a gene; V was cut back by 5 bases and J by 8 bases. Per the germline V gene, CDR1 is MNHNS and CDR2 is SASEGT. CDR3 nucleotide sequence: TGTGCCAGCAGTATGGACAGGGGCTGGGAGGGCTACACCTTC. This gives the protein CASSMDRGWEGYTF.

This chain links TRBV11-3 with TRBJ2-5, with D possibly TRBD1 on 5 matching bases. The CDR3 sequence is 15 residues long. Per the germline V gene, CDR1 is SGHNT and CDR2 is YENEEA. The V and J ends lost 5 bases and 5 bases respectively, with 18 bases between them. The CDR3 DNA reads TGTGCCAGCAGCGGCCGGATGGTGGACATTGAGACCCAGTACTTC. Its translation is CASSGRMVDIETQYF.

The rearrangement uses TRBV9 and TRBJ2-2, with 8 bases lining up with TRBD2. With V trimmed by 1 base and J by 5 bases, 10 bases remained unmatched. Germline CDR1 SGDLS, CDR2 YYNGEE. The CDR3 length is 17 residues. The CDR3 nucleotides read TGTGCCAGCAGCGTAAAGGAGCGGGAGCTCCCAACCGGGGAGCTGTTTTTT. As protein: CASSVKERELPTGELFF.